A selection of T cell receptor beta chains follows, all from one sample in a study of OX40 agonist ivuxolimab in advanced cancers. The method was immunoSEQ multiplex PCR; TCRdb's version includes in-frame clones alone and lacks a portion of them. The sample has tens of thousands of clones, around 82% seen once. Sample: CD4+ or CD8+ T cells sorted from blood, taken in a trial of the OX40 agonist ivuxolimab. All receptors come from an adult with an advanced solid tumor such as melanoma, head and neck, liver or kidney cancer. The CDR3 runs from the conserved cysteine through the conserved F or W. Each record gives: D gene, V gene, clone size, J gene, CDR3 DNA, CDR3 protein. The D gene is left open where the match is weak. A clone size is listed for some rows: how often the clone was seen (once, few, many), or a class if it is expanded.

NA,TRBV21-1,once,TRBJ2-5,TGTGCCAGCAGCCCCCGGACAGAAGAGACCCAGTACTTC,CASSPRTEETQYF
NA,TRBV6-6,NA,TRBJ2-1,TGTGCCAGCAGCCCCAACAGGGCATCCTACAATGAGCAGTTCTTC,CASSPNRASYNEQFF
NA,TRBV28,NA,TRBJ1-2,TGTGCCAGCATCCCCGCAGGGGCCTCTATCTATGGCTACACCTTC,CASIPAGASIYGYTF
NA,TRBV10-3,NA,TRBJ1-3,TGTGCCGCCCTCCCGGGGACTTCTGGAAACACCATATATTTT,CAALPGTSGNTIYF
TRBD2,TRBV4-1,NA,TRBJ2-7,TGCGCCAGCAGCCAAGATGCGAGCGGGGTCTCCTACGAGCAGTACTTC,CASSQDASGVSYEQYF
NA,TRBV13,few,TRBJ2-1,TGTGCCAGCAGCTTAGCCTTATCACACAATGAGCAGTTCTTC,CASSLALSHNEQFF
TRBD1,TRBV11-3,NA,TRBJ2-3,TGTGCCAGCAGCCGGAGACAGGGCAGCACAGATACGCAGTATTTT,CASSRRQGSTDTQYF
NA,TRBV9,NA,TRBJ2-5,TGTGCCAGCAGCCCGGGCGGGGGCGCGGAGACCCAGTACTTC,CASSPGGGAETQYF
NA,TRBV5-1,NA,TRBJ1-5,TGCGCCAGCAGCTTGACGGGGCTAGATCAGCCCCAGCATTTT,CASSLTGLDQPQHF
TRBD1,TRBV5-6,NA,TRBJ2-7,TGTGCCAGCAGCTCCCCGTGGGTGACAGGGGAGACCTACGAGCAGTACTTC,CASSSPWVTGETYEQYF
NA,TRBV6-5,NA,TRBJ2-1,TGTGCCAGCAGTTACGCCCGCCACACCAGATCCAATGAGCAGTTCTTC,CASSYARHTRSNEQFF
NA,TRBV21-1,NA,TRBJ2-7,TGTGCCAGCAGCAAGCCGTCATCACAGGGCGAGCAGTACTTC,CASSKPSSQGEQYF
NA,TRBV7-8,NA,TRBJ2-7,TGTGCCAGCAGCCCCTGGGGGAGTCAGGTCTACGAGCAGTACTTC,CASSPWGSQVYEQYF
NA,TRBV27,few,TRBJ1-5,TGTGCCAGCAGTTTGCATAGCAATCAGCCCCAGCATTTT,CASSLHSNQPQHF
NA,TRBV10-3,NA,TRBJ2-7,TGTGCCATCAGCCTAGGACAGCTCTCCTACGAGCAGTACTTC,CAISLGQLSYEQYF
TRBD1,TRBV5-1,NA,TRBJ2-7,TGCGCCAGCAGCTTTGGGACAGGGGGATACGAGCAGTACTTC,CASSFGTGGYEQYF
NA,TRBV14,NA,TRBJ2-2,TGTGCCAGCAGTAAGACTCGCACCGGGGAGCTGTTTTTT,CASSKTRTGELFF
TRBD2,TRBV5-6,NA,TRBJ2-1,TGTGCCAGCAGCTACCCACAGGATTTAGCGGGACACTACAATGAGCAGTTCTTC,CASSYPQDLAGHYNEQFF
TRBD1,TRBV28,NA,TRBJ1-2,TGTGCCAGCAGTTTACCGACAGGGAGGGAGAGAGGCTACACCTTC,CASSLPTGRERGYTF
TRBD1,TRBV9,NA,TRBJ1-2,TGTGCCAGCAGTGGTCCGGGACAGGGAGGTCACACCTTC,CASSGPGQGGHTF
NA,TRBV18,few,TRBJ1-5,TGTGCCAGCTCACCCAGGGCCGGGGACAATCAGCCCCAGCATTTT,CASSPRAGDNQPQHF
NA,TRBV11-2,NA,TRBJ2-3,TGTGCCAGCAGCTTATTACCCGGGTCCACAGATACGCAGTATTTT,CASSLLPGSTDTQYF
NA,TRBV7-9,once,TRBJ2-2,TGTGCCAGCAGCCGAACACGGAACACCGGGGAGCTGTTTTTT,CASSRTRNTGELFF
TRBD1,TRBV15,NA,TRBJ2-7,TGTGCCACCAGTCAGGACAGGAACCCGCCCCAGCAGTACTTC,CATSQDRNPPQQYF
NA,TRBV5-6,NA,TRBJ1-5,TGTGCCAGCAGCTTAGGACAATATAGCAATCAGCCCCAGCATTTT,CASSLGQYSNQPQHF
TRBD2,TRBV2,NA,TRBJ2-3,TGTGCCAGCTTACTAGCGGGCACAGATACGCAGTATTTT,CASLLAGTDTQYF
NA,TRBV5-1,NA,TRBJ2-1,TGCGCCAGCAGTTTCACGGTGGGGGAGGATGAGCAGTTCTTC,CASSFTVGEDEQFF
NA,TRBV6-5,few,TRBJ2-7,TGTGCCAGCAGTTACTCTCCGCGGGGACAGCACTACGAGCAGTACTTC,CASSYSPRGQHYEQYF
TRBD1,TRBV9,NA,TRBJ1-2,TGTGCCAGCAGCGCTTCCGGGACAGGGGTTGGTATCTATGGCTACACCTTC,CASSASGTGVGIYGYTF
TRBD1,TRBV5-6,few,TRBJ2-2,TGTGCCAGCAGCTTGGATTTTCGACAGGGGGCCGGGGAGCTGTTTTTT,CASSLDFRQGAGELFF
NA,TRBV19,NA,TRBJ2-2,TGTGCCAGTAGTATCGTAAGCGAAAAGGGGGCCGGGGAGCTGTTTTTT,CASSIVSEKGAGELFF
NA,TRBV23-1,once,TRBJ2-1,TGCGCCAGCAAGGGGGACTACAATGAGCAGTTCTTC,CASKGDYNEQFF
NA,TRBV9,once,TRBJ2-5,TGTGCCAGCAGCTCCGAGGGGGGTCAAGAGACCCAGTACTTC,CASSSEGGQETQYF
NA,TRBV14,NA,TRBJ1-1,TGTGCCAGCAGCCAAGATCGCATCACTGAAGCTTTCTTT,CASSQDRITEAFF
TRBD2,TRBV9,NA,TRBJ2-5,TGTGCCAGCAGCGCTTACCAGGGAGGGGAGGAGACCCAGTACTTC,CASSAYQGGEETQYF
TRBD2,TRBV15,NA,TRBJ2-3,TGTGCCACCAGCAAACGGGGGGGTGAACCAGATACGCAGTATTTT,CATSKRGGEPDTQYF
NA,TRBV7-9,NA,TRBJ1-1,TGTGCCAGCAGCTTAGGTCAATCGAACACTGAAGCTTTCTTT,CASSLGQSNTEAFF
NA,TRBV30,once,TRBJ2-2,TGTGCCTGGGCCGGGACCCAATACACCGGGGAGCTGTTTTTT,CAWAGTQYTGELFF
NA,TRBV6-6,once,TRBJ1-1,TGTGCCAGCAAGGGGGGGTGGACTGAAGCTTTCTTT,CASKGGWTEAFF
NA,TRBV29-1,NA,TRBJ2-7,TGCAGCGTTGGTGGGGGCCGCTCATACTACGAGCAGTACTTC,CSVGGGRSYYEQYF
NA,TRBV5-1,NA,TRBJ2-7,TGCGCCAGCAGCTTGGCCGGAGGGACGAACGAGCAGTACTTC,CASSLAGGTNEQYF
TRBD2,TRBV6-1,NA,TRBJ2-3,TGTGCCAGCAGTGGGACTAGCGGGAGTTTTGATACGCAGTATTTT,CASSGTSGSFDTQYF
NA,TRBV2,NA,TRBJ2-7,TGTGCCAGCAGTGAAGAATTAGCGGTCGTCTACGAGCAGTACTTC,CASSEELAVVYEQYF